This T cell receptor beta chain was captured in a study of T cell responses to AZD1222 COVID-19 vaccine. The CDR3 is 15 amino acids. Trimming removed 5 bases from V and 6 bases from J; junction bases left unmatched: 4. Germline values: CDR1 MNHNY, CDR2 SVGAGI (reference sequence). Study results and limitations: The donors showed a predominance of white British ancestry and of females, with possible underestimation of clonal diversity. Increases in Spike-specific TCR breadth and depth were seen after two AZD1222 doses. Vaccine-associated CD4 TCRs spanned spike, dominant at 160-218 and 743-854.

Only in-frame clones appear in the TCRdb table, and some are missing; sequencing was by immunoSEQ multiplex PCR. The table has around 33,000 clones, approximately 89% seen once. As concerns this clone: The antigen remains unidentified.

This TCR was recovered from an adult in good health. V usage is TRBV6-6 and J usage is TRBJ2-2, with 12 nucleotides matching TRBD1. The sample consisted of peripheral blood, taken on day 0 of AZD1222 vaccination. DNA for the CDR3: TGTGCCAGCAGTAACCGGGACAGGGGGCCCGGGGAGCTGTTTTTT. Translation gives CASSNRDRGPGELFF.